Below, 10 T cell receptor beta chains from the same sample are listed, as sequenced in a study of cytomegalovirus exposure and HLA in healthy donors. Both 60 Vbeta primers and 13 Jbeta primers went into the PCR. TCRdb's copy holds only in-frame clones and misses some; the assay was immunoSEQ multiplex PCR. This repertoire includes 100,000 to 150,000 clones. Sequences were obtained from PBMCs. The receptors here all came from a man aged 30-40 years in good health and CMV-seronegative.

The V and J genes are TRBV7-2 and TRBJ1-1; unclear D gene. CDR1 and CDR2 from the germline V gene are SGHTA and FQGNSA. This CDR3 comprises 13 residues. With 5 bases removed from V and 3 bases from J, the gap between germline ends came to 10 bases. The CDR3 nucleotides read TGTGCCAGCAGCACCCTGGCAGACACTGAAGCTTTCTTT. This sequence encodes CASSTLADTEAFF. Using reference TRBV7-2 and TRBJ1-1 for the parts outside the CDR3, the full variable domain is GAGVSQSPSNKVTEKGKDVELRCDPISGHTALYWYRQSLGQGLEFLIYFQGNSAPDKSGLPSDRFSAERTGGSVSTLTIQRTQQEDSAVYLCASSTLADTEAFFGQGTRLTVV.

The chain recombines TRBV5-1 with TRBJ2-2; D is undetermined. Germline V gene data show CDR1 as SGHRS and CDR2 as YFSETQ. The V and J ends lost 1 base and 3 bases respectively, with 7 bases between them. The CDR3 spans 14 residues. The CDR3 coding sequence is TGCGCCAGCAGCTTGATCGGTTACACCGGGGAGCTGTTTTTT. Amino acid sequence: CASSLIGYTGELFF. The full variable domain, with the rest looked up from reference TRBV5-1 and TRBJ2-2, is KAGVTQTPRYLIKTRGQQVTLSCSPISGHRSVSWYQQTPGQGLQFLFEYFSETQRNKGNFPGRFSGRQFSNSRSEMNVSTLELGDSALYLCASSLIGYTGELFFGEGSRLTVL.

The chain has TRBV25-1 and TRBJ2-1; 7 bases are a match to TRBD2. Germline V gene sequence: CDR1 MGHDK, CDR2 SYGVNS. V lost 3 bases, J lost 7 bases, and 3 bases stayed unmatched. This CDR3 has 13 residues. The CDR3 DNA reads as TGTGCCAGCAGTGATCGGGGAGGGAATGAGCAGTTCTTC. As protein: CASSDRGGNEQFF.

The V gene is TRBV7-8, the J gene TRBJ2-1, with D hard to call. Trimming shortened V by 1 base and J by 5 bases, and 18 bases separated the two germline ends. CDR1 and CDR2 from the germline V gene are SGHVS and FQNEAQ. The CDR3 has 17 residues. CDR3 residues: CASSLDTSYFLNNEQFF. CDR3 nucleotide sequence: TGTGCCAGCAGCTTAGATACGTCCTACTTCCTAAACAATGAGCAGTTCTTC. Full variable domain (outside the CDR3, taken from reference TRBV7-8 and TRBJ2-1): GAGVSQSPRYKVAKRGQDVALRCDPISGHVSLFWYQQALGQGPEFLTYFQNEAQLDKSGLPSDRFFAERPEGSVSTLKIQRTQQEDSAVYLCASSLDTSYFLNNEQFFGPGTRLTVL.

This chain connects TRBV7-2 to TRBJ2-7, with 11 nucleotides matching TRBD2. V was pared by 0 bases and J by 6 bases, with 1 base of the junction left unmatched. This CDR3 is 14 amino acids long. CDR1 and CDR2 from the germline V gene are SGHTA and FQGNSA. In nucleotides, the CDR3 is TGTGCCAGCAGCTTAGCTAGCGGGAGGGGCGAGCAGTACTTC. It specifies CASSLASGRGEQYF.

The V gene is TRBV28, the J gene TRBJ1-2, with 7 bases fitting TRBD1. The V gene's germline CDR1 is MDHEN and CDR2 SYDVKM. The length of the CDR3 is 15 residues. With V trimmed by 6 bases and J by 4 bases, 11 bases remained unmatched. The CDR3 DNA sequence: TGTGCCAGCAGCATGGGGGACAGTAGAACCTATGGCTACACCTTC. This translates into CASSMGDSRTYGYTF.

The CDR3 DNA is TGTGCCAGCAGTGAAGGAGGATGGGGCACAGATACGCAGTATTTT. This translates into CASSEGGWGTDTQYF. This chain joins TRBV2 and TRBJ2-3; D remains unclear. Between the trimmed V and J ends, which lost 1 base and 1 base, there was a span of 9 bases. Germline values: CDR1 SNHLY, CDR2 FYNNEI. The CDR3 is 15 amino acids. Using reference TRBV2 and TRBJ2-3 for the parts outside the CDR3, the full variable domain is EPEVTQTPSHQVTQMGQEVILRCVPISNHLYFYWYRQILGQKVEFLVSFYNNEISEKSEIFDDQFSVERPDGSNFTLKIRSTKLEDSAMYFCASSEGGWGTDTQYFGPGTRLTVL.

V gene TRBV28 combines with J gene TRBJ1-2; 9 bases map to TRBD1. The length of the CDR3 is 15 residues. CDR1 and CDR2 (germline): MDHEN, SYDVKM. Germline trimming cut 5 bases from V and 7 bases from J; bases unmatched to any gene: 11. CDR3 in amino acids: CASSGRDRERGGYTF. In DNA form, the CDR3 reads TGTGCCAGCAGTGGACGGGACAGGGAAAGAGGTGGCTACACCTTC.

The V gene is TRBV5-1, the J gene TRBJ2-3, with a tentative D call TRBD1 (5 bases). The CDR3 covers 14 residues. Germline CDR1 SGHRS, CDR2 YFSETQ. V was trimmed by 4 bases and J by 6 bases, leaving 15 bases between them. The CDR3, as DNA: TGCGCCAGCAGCAAGGACACCTCTGCGGATACGCAGTATTTT. This codes for CASSKDTSADTQYF.

The rearrangement joins TRBV5-4 to TRBJ1-2; TRBD1 matches 12 bases. The CDR3 has 19 amino acids. With 4 bases clipped from V and 4 bases from J, the junction kept 17 bases outside the gene matches. Germline V gene lookup returns CDR1 SGHNT and CDR2 YYREEE (reference sequence). The CDR3 region has the DNA TGTGCCAGCAGCCAGGAAGGGACAGGGGGCGTTGCGGGGAGCTATGGCTACACCTTC. This codes for CASSQEGTGGVAGSYGYTF.